Below are 14 T cell receptor beta chains sequenced from a single sample in a study of response to subunit inactivated influenza vaccine. TCRdb re-derived calls from the RT-PCR reads in MiXCR, one entry per CDR3 protein. The repertoire includes about 480,000 distinct CDR3 sequences, roughly 13% of them detected once, and over 10% sits in the top ten. Sequencing was performed on PBMCs from blood, taken around seven weeks after vaccination. These TCRs come from a man aged 50-59 years who received an inactivated influenza vaccine.

This clonotype was counted a few times. The chain recombines TRBV11-2 with TRBJ2-2, with 12 bases fitting TRBD2. Trimming took 4 bases from V and 4 from J; bases not matched to a gene: 1. The CDR3 has 15 residues. Germline V lookup: CDR1 SGHAT, CDR2 FQNNGV. The CDR3 spells CASSSSGRGTGELFF. The CDR3 DNA follows: TGTGCCAGCAGCTCTAGCGGGAGGGGCACCGGGGAGCTGTTTTTT.

This rearrangement joins TRBV4-2 to TRBJ2-5; 16 nucleotides match TRBD2. Germline V lookup: CDR1 LGHNA, CDR2 YNFKEQ. This CDR3 contains 17 residues. V shed 3 bases, J shed 4 bases, and the junction held 5 bases outside the gene matches. The CDR3 reads CASSQGTSGGASETQYF. The DNA for the CDR3 is TGTGCCAGCAGCCAGGGGACTAGCGGGGGGGCATCAGAGACCCAGTACTTC.

The rearrangement joins TRBV28 to TRBJ1-5, with a tentative D call TRBD1 (6 bases). CDR3 length: 17 amino acids. CDR1 and CDR2 from the germline V gene are MDHEN and SYDVKM. Trimming left V 3 bases short and J 2 bases short, with 17 bases between. This CDR3 reads CASSLRRGAGGNQPQHF. DNA for the CDR3: TGTGCCAGCAGTTTGCGTCGGGGGGCGGGTGGCAATCAGCCCCAGCATTTT.

This clonotype was detected only a few times. V and J are TRBV10-3 and TRBJ2-5; maybe TRBD2 (6 bases). The CDR3 runs 12 residues. V dropped 8 bases and J dropped 2 bases, with 9 bases sitting between them. From germline, CDR1 is ENHRY and CDR2 SYGVKD. CDR3 loop: CAIGDSQETQYF. The CDR3 bases are TGTGCCATCGGGGACTCACAAGAGACCCAGTACTTC.

The table lists this clonotype with many counts. This sequence joins TRBV10-3 and TRBJ1-1, with a tentative D call TRBD1 (6 bases). This CDR3 spans 14 amino acids. Germline lookup yields CDR1 ENHRY and CDR2 SYGVKD. Trimming cost V 6 bases and J 5 bases, with 16 bases left between them. CDR3 protein: CAIRGADRSTEAFF. The CDR3 DNA is TGTGCCATCAGGGGGGCGGACAGATCGACTGAAGCTTTCTTT.

This clonotype was counted at least ten times. V gene TRBV7-3 combines with J gene TRBJ2-3, with D tentatively TRBD2 (6 bases). V dropped 5 bases and J dropped 1 base, with 16 bases sitting between them. Per germline, CDR1 SGHTA and CDR2 FQGTGA. The CDR3 is made up of 16 amino acids. For the CDR3, the DNA is TGTGCCAGCAGCCTTTTGGGAGGCTTCGGCACAGATACGCAGTATTTT. Its protein is CASSLLGGFGTDTQYF.

This clonotype was recorded a few times. This rearrangement joins TRBV14 to TRBJ2-3, with TRBD2 matching over 10 bases. Losses at the gene ends were 4 bases for V and 7 bases for J; bases not matched to a gene: 2. This CDR3 region has 13 residues. Germline V gene sequence: CDR1 SGHDN, CDR2 FVKESK. CDR3 bases: TGTGCCAGCAGCCGTAGCGGGAGGAATACGCAGTATTTT. Its translation: CASSRSGRNTQYF.

This clonotype has more than one count but fewer than ten. The chain links TRBV29-1 to TRBJ2-7; 10 bases are a match to TRBD2. This CDR3 spans 13 amino acids. Germline V gene lookup returns CDR1 SQVTM and CDR2 ANQGSEA. V was pared by 4 bases and J by 7 bases, with 7 bases of the junction left unmatched. The DNA of the CDR3 is TGCAGCGTTGCCCCAGCGGGAGGGGGGGAGCAGTACTTC. This encodes CSVAPAGGGEQYF.

The chain employs TRBV20-1 and TRBJ2-7; 9 bases agree with TRBD1. Germline V gene lookup returns CDR1 DFQATT and CDR2 SNEGSKA (reference sequence). J gave up 4 bases and V 1 base, and 8 bases lay outside the gene matches. The CDR3 has 15 residues. In nucleotides, the CDR3 is TGCAGTGCTAGAGGGAGTACAGGGGGCAAATACGAGCAGTACTTC. Protein: CSARGSTGGKYEQYF.

In its sample, this clonotype was seen many times. V gene TRBV20-1 combines with J gene TRBJ2-1; 9 bases map to TRBD1. CDR1 is DFQATT, CDR2 SNEGSKA, per germline (reference sequence). This CDR3 spans 14 amino acids. Trimming removed 7 bases from V and 2 bases from J; junction bases left unmatched: 6. The CDR3 spells CSVLGQGPYNEQFF. CDR3 bases: TGCAGTGTCCTGGGACAGGGTCCCTACAATGAGCAGTTCTTC.

This clonotype occurred a few times. J is TRBJ2-3 and V is TRBV12-3 or TRBV12-4; D might be TRBD1 or TRBD2, each matching 5 bases. The CDR3 is made up of 16 amino acids. Trimming stripped 4 bases from V and 1 base from J, with 15 bases between. The CDR3 region is CASSSGRVSRTDTQYF. DNA for the CDR3: TGTGCCAGCAGTTCGGGGCGGGTTAGCCGCACAGATACGCAGTATTTT.

V usage is TRBV10-3 and J usage is TRBJ2-1; weak D call: TRBD1 (6 bases). Trimming left V 3 bases short and J 10 bases short, with 7 bases between. CDR1 ENHRY and CDR2 SYGVKD come from the germline V gene. This CDR3 region has 11 residues. The CDR3 protein is CAISEDREQFF. The CDR3 region has the DNA TGTGCCATCAGTGAAGACAGGGAGCAGTTCTTC.

In its sample, this clonotype was seen a few times. This chain links TRBV6-2 or TRBV6-3 with TRBJ2-2, with D uncertain. Looked up from germline, CDR1 is MNHEY and CDR2 is SVGEGT. This CDR3 spans 14 amino acids. The V end was cut by 7 bases, the J end by 0 bases, with 9 bases between. CDR3 bases: TGTGCCAGCACCGAAGATGCGAACACCGGGGAGCTGTTTTTT. This encodes CASTEDANTGELFF.

This chain uses TRBV28 with TRBJ1-2, with unresolved D. The CDR3 is made up of 13 amino acids. The V end was cut by 5 bases, the J end by 4 bases, with 11 bases between. Germline V CDR1 and CDR2: MDHEN, SYDVKM. The CDR3 nucleotides read TGTGCCAGCAGTCGGCCGGGAGGCTATGGCTACACCTTC. The encoded protein is CASSRPGGYGYTF.